The clone carrying this T cell receptor (beta chain) was counted once. Its antigen is unknown. The data were obtained in a study of post-analysis software for immune sequencing data. This CDR3 spans 14 amino acids. CDR1 is DFQATT, CDR2 SNEGSKA, per germline (reference sequence). With 5 bases clipped from V and 0 bases from J, the junction kept 7 bases outside the gene matches. The TCR beta cDNA libraries carried unique molecular identifiers. T cells numbering about 0.9 to 11 million yielded some 520,000 cDNA molecules. Each CDR3 protein is one row after TCRdb ran MiXCR on the PCR reads. The data show 700,000 to 900,000 distinct CDR3 sequences, approximately 44% seen once. Whole-study findings and limits: Relative to controls, patients with multiple sclerosis showed significantly lower normalized Chao1 diversity. Included in a set of a handful of TRBV segments more frequent in patients than controls were TRBV5-6, TRBV5-1 and TRBV20-1.

This TCR was sampled from a girl between 5 and 17 years old with multiple sclerosis. V gene TRBV20-1 combines with J gene TRBJ2-7; 7 nucleotides line up with TRBD1. Sequenced: blood. CDR3 sequence: CSAPADRSSYEQYF. The CDR3, as DNA: TGCAGTGCTCCAGCGGACAGGAGCTCCTACGAGCAGTACTTC.